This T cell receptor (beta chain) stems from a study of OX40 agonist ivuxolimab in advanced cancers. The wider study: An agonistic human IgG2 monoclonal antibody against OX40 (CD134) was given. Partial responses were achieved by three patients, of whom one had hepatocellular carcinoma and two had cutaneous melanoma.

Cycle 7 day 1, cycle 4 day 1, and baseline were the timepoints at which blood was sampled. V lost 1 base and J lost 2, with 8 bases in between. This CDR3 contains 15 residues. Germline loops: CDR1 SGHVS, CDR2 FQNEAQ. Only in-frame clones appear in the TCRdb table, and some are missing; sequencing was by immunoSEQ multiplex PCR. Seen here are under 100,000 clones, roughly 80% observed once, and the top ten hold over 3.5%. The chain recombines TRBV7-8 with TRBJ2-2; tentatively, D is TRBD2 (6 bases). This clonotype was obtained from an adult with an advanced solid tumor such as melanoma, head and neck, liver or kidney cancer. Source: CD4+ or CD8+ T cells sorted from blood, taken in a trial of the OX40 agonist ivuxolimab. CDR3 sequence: CASSLGTINTGELFF. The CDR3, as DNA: TGTGCCAGCAGCTTAGGGACTATCAACACCGGGGAGCTGTTTTTT.